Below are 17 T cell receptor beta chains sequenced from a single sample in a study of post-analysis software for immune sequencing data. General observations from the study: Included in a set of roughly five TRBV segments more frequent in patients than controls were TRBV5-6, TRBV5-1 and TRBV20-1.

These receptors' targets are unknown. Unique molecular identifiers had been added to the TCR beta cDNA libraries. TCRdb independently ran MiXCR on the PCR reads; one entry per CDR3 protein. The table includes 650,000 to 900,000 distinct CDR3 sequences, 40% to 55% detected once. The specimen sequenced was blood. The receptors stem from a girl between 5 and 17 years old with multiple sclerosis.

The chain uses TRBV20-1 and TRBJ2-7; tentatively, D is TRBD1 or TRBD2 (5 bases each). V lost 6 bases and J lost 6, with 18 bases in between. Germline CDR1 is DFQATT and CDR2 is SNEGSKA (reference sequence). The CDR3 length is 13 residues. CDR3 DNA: TGCAGTGCGGCCGGGACCTTGGGGTCCGAGCAGTACTTC. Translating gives CSAAGTLGSEQYF.

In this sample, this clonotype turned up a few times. The CDR3 DNA reads TGTGCCAGCAGCGATTCACTACAGGGGGGCAATGAGCAGTTCTTC. Its protein product is CASSDSLQGGNEQFF. The chain couples TRBV7-9 to TRBJ2-1; TRBD1 matches at 8 bases. Germline values: CDR1 SEHNR, CDR2 FQNEAQ (reference sequence). The trim removed 5 bases at V and 6 bases at J, leaving 9 bases unmatched. The CDR3 is made up of 15 amino acids.

CDR3 nucleotides: TGTGCCAGCACCGACTATGCCCGCGCAGGAACCTATGGCTACACCTTC. This codes for CASTDYARAGTYGYTF. J is TRBJ1-2 and V is TRBV27; no definite D call. V dropped 7 bases and J dropped 4 bases, with 22 bases sitting between them. Germline loops: CDR1 MNHEY, CDR2 SMNVEV (reference sequence). This CDR3 spans 16 amino acids.

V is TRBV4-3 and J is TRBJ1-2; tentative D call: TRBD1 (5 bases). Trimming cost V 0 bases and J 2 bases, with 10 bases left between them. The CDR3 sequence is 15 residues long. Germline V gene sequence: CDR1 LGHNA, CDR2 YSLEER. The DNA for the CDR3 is TGCGCCAGCAGCCAAGATAGTAGGGACAACTATGGCTACACCTTC. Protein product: CASSQDSRDNYGYTF.

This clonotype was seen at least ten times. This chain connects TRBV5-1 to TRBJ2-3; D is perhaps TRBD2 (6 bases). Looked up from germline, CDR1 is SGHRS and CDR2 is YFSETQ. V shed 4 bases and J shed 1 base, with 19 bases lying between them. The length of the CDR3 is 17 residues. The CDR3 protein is CASSENGRGLGTDTQYF. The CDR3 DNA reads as TGCGCCAGCAGCGAAAACGGGCGGGGACTCGGCACAGATACGCAGTATTTT.

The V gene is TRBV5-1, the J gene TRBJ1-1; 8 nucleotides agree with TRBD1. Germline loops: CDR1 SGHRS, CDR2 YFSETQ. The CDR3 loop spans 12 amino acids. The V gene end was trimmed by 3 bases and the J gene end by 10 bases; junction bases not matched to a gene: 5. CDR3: CASSWDRLGAFF. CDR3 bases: TGCGCCAGCAGCTGGGACAGGCTAGGAGCTTTCTTT.

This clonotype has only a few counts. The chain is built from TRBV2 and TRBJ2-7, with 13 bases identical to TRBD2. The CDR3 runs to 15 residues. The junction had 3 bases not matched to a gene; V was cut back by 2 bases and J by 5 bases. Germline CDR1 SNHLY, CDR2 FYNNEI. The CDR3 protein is CASSELGLAGNEQYF. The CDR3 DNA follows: TGTGCCAGCAGTGAACTGGGACTAGCGGGAAACGAGCAGTACTTC.

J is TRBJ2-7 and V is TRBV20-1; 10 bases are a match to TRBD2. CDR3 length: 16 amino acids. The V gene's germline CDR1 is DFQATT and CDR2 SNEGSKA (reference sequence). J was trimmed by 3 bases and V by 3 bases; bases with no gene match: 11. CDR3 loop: CSAREPSGSLLYEQYF. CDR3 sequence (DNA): TGCAGTGCTAGGGAACCTAGCGGGAGCTTACTCTACGAGCAGTACTTC.

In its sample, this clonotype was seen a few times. Written as DNA, the CDR3 is TGTGCCAGCAGCCTGCAAAAATTTAACTCCTACAATGAGCAGTTCTTC. It yields the protein CASSLQKFNSYNEQFF. The chain links TRBV7-9 to TRBJ2-1; no clear D gene. The germline V gene has CDR1 SEHNR and CDR2 FQNEAQ (reference sequence). The V gene lost 5 bases and the J gene lost 0 bases, with 14 bases spanning the gap. This CDR3 is 16 amino acids long.

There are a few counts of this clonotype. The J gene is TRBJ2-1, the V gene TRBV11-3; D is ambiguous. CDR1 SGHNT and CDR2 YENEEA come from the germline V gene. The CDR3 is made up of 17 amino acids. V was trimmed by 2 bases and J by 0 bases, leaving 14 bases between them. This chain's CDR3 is CASSLYPQPRSYNEQFF. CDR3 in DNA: TGTGCCAGCAGCTTATACCCCCAACCCCGCTCCTACAATGAGCAGTTCTTC.

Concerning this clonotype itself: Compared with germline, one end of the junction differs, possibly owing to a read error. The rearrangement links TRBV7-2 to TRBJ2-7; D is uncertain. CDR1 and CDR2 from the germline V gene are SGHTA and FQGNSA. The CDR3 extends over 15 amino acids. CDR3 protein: CASGLGSRANDEQYF. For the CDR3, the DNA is TGTGCCAGCGGCTTAGGCTCTCGGGCTAACGACGAGCAGTACTTC.

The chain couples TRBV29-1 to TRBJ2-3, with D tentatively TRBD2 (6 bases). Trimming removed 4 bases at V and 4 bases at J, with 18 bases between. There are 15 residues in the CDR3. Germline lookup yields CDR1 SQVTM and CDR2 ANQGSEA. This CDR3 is CSVVGSRRGPDTQYF. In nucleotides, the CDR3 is TGCAGCGTTGTTGGCTCGCGGAGGGGCCCAGATACGCAGTATTTT.

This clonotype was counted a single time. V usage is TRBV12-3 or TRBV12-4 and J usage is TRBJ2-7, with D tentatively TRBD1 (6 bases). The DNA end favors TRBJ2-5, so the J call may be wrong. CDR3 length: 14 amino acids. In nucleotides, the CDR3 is TGTGCCAGCAGTTGTGCACAGGGCCGGGAGACCCAGTACTTC. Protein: CASSCAQGRETQYF.

This chain's CDR3 is CASSSINFGGETQYF. Written as DNA, the CDR3 is TGTGCCAGCAGCTCCATCAACTTTGGGGGAGAGACCCAGTACTTC. This chain links TRBV5-5 with TRBJ2-4; D is possibly TRBD1 or TRBD2 (5 bases each). The better agreement between TRBJ2-5 and the DNA end casts doubt on the J call. Germline lookup yields CDR1 SGHKS and CDR2 YYEKEE (reference sequence). The CDR3 has 15 amino acids.

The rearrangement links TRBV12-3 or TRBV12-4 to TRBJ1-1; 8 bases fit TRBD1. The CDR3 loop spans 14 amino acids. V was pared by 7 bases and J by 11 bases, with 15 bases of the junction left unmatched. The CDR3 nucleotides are TGTGCCAGCACCTTATTATACCCGGGACAGGAGGCTTTCTTT. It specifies CASTLLYPGQEAFF.

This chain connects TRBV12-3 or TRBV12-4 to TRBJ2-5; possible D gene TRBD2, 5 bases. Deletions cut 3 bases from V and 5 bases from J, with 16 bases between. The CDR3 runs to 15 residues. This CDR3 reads CASSFSAGGLETQYF. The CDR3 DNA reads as TGTGCCAGCAGTTTTAGCGCGGGCGGGTTGGAGACCCAGTACTTC.

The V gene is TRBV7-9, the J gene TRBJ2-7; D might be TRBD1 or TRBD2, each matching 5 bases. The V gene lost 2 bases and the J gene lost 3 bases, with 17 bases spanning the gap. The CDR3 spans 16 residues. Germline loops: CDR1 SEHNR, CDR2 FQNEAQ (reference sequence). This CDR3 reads CASSLLRGPRDYEQYF. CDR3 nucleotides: TGTGCCAGCAGCTTATTGAGGGGACCGCGAGACTACGAGCAGTACTTC.